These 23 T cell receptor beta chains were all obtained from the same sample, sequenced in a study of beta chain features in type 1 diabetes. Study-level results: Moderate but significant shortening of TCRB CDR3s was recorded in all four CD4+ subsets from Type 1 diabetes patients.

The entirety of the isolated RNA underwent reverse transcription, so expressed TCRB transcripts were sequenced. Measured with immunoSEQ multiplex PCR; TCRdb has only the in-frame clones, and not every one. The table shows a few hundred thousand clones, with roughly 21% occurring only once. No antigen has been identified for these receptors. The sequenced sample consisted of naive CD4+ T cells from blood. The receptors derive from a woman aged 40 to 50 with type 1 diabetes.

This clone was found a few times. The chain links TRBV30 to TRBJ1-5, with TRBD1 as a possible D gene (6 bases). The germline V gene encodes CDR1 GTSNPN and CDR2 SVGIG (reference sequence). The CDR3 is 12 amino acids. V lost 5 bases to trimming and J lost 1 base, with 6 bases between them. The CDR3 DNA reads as TGTGCCTGGGACAGGAGCAATCAGCCCCAGCATTTT. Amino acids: CAWDRSNQPQHF.

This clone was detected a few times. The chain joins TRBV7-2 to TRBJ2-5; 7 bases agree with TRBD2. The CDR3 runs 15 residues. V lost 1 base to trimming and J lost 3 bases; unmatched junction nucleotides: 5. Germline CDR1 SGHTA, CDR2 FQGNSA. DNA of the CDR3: TGTGCCAGCAGCTTAGTAGCCGGGGGGAAAGAGACCCAGTACTTC. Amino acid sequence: CASSLVAGGKETQYF.

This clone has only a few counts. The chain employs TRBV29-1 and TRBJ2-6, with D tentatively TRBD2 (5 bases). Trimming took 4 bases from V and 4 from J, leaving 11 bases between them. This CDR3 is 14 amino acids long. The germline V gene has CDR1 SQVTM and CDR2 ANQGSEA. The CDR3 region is CSVGSGSGANVLTF. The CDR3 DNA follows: TGCAGCGTTGGATCGGGATCCGGGGCCAACGTCCTGACTTTC.

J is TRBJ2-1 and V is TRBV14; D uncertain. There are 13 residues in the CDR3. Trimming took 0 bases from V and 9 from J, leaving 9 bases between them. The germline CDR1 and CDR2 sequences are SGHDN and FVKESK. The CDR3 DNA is TGTGCCAGCAGCCAAGAGCGGCTGAGTGAGCAGTTCTTC. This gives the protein CASSQERLSEQFF.

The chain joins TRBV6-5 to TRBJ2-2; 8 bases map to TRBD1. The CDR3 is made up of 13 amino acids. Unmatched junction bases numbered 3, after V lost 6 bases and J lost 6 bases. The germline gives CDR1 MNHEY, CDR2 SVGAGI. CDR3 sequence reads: CASSPDRAGELFF. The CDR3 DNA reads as TGTGCCAGCAGCCCGGACAGGGCCGGGGAGCTGTTTTTT.

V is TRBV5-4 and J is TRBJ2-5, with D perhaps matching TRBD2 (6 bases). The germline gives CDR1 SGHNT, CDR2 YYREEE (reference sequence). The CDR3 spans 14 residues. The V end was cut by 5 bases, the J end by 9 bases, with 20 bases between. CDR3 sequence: CASRNSGADRAQYF. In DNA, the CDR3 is TGTGCCAGCAGGAACTCGGGAGCAGACCGAGCCCAGTACTTC. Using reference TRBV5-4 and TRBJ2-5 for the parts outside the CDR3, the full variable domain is ETGVTQSPTHLIKTRGQQVTLRCSSQSGHNTVSWYQQALGQGPQFIFQYYREEENGRGNFPPRFSGLQFPNYSSELNVNALELDDSALYLCASRNSGADRAQYFGPGTRLLVL.

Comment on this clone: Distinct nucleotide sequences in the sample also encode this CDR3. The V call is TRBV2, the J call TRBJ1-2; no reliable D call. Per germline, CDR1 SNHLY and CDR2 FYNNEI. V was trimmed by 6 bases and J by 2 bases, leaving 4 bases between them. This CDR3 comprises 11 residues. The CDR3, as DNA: TGTGCCAGCAGCCCGAACTATGGCTACACCTTC. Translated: CASSPNYGYTF.

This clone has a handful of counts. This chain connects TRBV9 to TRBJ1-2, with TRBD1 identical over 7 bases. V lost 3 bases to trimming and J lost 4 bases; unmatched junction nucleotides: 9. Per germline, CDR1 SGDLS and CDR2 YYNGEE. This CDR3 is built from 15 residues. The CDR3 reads CASSDGQGGGYGYTF. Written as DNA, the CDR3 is TGTGCCAGCAGCGATGGGCAAGGGGGCGGCTATGGCTACACCTTC.

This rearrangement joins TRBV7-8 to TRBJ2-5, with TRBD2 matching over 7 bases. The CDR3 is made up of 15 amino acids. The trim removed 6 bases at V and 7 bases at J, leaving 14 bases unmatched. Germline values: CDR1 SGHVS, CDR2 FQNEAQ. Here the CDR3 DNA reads TGTGCCAGCAGTCCGACGTCCGGGGGGAGGGGGACCCAGTACTTC. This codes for CASSPTSGGRGTQYF.

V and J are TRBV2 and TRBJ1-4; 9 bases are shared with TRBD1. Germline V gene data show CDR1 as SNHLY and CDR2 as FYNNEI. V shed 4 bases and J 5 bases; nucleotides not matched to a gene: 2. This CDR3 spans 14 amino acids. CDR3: CASSGGTGNEKLFF. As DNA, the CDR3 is TGTGCCAGCAGTGGGGGGACAGGGAATGAAAAACTGTTTTTT.

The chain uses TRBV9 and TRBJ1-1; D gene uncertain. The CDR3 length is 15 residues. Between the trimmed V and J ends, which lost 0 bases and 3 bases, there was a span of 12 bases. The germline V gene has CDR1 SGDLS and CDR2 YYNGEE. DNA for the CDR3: TGTGCCAGCAGCGTAGGGTGGGAGCCTTACACTGAAGCTTTCTTT. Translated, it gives CASSVGWEPYTEAFF.

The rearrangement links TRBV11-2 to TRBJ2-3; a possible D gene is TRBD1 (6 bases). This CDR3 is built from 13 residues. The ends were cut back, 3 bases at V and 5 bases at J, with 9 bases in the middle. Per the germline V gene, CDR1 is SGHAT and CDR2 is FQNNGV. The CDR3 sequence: CASSFGGRDTQYF. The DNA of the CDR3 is TGTGCCAGCAGCTTTGGGGGCCGAGATACGCAGTATTTT.

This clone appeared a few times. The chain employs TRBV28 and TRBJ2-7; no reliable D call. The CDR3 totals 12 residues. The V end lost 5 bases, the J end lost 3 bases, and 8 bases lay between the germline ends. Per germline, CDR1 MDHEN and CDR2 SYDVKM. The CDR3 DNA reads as TGTGCCAGCAGTAACAGCAACTACGAGCAGTACTTC. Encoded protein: CASSNSNYEQYF. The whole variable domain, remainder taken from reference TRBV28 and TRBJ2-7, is DVKVTQSSRYLVKRTGEKVFLECVQDMDHENMFWYRQDPGLGLRLIYFSYDVKMKEKGDIPEGYSVSREKKERFSLILESASTNQTSMYLCASSNSNYEQYFGPGTRLTVT.

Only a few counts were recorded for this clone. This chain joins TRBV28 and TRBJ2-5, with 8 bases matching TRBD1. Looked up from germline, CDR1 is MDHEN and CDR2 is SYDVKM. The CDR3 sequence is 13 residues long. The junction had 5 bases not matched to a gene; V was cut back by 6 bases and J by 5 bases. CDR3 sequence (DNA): TGTGCCAGCAGATACAGGGGGAGGGAGACCCAGTACTTC. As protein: CASRYRGRETQYF.

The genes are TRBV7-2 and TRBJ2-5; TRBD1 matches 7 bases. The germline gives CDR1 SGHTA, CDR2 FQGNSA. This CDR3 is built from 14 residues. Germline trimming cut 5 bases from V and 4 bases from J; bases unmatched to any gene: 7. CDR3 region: CASSLQGIGETQYF. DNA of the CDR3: TGTGCCAGCAGCCTACAGGGGATCGGAGAGACCCAGTACTTC.

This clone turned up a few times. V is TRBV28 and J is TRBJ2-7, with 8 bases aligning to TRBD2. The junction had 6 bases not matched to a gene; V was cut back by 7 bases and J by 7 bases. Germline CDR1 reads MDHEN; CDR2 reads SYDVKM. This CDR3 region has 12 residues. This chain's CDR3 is CASTPGGWEQYF. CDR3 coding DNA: TGTGCCAGCACCCCGGGGGGGTGGGAGCAGTACTTC.

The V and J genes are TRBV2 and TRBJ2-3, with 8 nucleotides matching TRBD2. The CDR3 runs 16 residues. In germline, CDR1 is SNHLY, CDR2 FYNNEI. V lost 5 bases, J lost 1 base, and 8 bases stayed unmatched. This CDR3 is CASSSQSGSRTDTQYF. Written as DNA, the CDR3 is TGTGCCAGCAGTAGTCAAAGCGGGAGCCGCACAGATACGCAGTATTTT.

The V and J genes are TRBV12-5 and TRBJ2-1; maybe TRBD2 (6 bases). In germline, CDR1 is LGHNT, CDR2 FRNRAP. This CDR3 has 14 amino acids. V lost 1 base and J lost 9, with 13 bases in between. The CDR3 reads CASGLAEGLSEQFF. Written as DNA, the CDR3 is TGTGCTAGTGGTTTGGCGGAGGGCCTAAGTGAGCAGTTCTTC.

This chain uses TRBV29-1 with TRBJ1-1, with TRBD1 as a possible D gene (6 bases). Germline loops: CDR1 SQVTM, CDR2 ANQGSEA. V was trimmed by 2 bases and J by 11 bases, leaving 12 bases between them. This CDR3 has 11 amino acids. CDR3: CSVERRDKAFF. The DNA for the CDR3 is TGCAGCGTTGAACGCCGGGACAAGGCTTTCTTT.

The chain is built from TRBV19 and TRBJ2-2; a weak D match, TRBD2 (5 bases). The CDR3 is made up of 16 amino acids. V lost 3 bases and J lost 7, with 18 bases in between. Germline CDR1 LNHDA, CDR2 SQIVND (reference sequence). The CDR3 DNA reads TGTGCCAGTAGTATCCCGGACGGGATCCCAGTCGGGGAGCTGTTTTTT. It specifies CASSIPDGIPVGELFF.

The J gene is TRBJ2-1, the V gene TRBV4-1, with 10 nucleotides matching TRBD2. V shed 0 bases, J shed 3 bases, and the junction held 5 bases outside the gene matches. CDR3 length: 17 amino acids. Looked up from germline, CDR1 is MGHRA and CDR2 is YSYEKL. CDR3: CASSQEGTSAFYNEQFF. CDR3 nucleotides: TGCGCCAGCAGCCAAGAGGGGACTAGCGCTTTCTACAATGAGCAGTTCTTC.

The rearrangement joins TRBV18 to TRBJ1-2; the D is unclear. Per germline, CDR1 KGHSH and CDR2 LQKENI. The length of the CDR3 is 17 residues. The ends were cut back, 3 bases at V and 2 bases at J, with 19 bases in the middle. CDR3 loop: CASSPRNRQTGNYGYTF. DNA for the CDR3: TGTGCCAGCTCACCTCGAAATCGCCAGACGGGAAACTATGGCTACACCTTC.

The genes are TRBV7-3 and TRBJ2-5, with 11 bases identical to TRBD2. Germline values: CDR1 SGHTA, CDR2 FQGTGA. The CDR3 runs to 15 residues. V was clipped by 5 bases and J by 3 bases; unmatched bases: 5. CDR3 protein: CASSPHSGGEETQYF. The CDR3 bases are TGTGCCAGCAGCCCACATAGCGGGGGGGAAGAGACCCAGTACTTC.